The 23 T cell receptor beta chains presented below share a single source sample, sequenced in a study of T cells after yellow fever vaccination. TCRdb processed the 5' RACE reads anew with MiXCR; each CDR3 protein has one entry. Found here are under 500,000 distinct CDR3 sequences, about 19% of them singletons; the top ten hold roughly a sixth. Specimen: PBMCs, collected before the yellow fever booster vaccination. These receptor sequences come from a man aged 18 to 35 who received the YFV17D yellow fever vaccine.

In its sample, this clonotype was seen a few times. The gene calls are TRBV9 and TRBJ2-1; D is unclear. This CDR3 region has 13 residues. The V end was cut by 4 bases, the J end by 0 bases, with 5 bases between. The germline V gene has CDR1 SGDLS and CDR2 YYNGEE. This chain's CDR3 is CASSHSSYNEQFF. The CDR3 coding sequence is TGTGCCAGCAGCCATAGCTCCTACAATGAGCAGTTCTTC.

This chain uses TRBV7-8 with TRBJ1-6, with 7 positions matching TRBD1. J gave up 14 bases and V 4 bases, and 11 bases lay outside the gene matches. This CDR3 has 14 residues. Looked up from germline, CDR1 is SGHVS and CDR2 is FQNEAQ. The CDR3 nucleotides are TGTGCCAGCAGCTCGGGACAGACCCATTCGGCCCTCCACTTT. Translating it yields CASSSGQTHSALHF.

This clonotype was seen more than once but under ten times. The V gene is TRBV20-1, the J gene TRBJ1-2; possibly TRBD1 for D (5 bases). The CDR3 runs 15 residues. Trimming shortened V by 3 bases and J by 1 base, and 15 bases separated the two germline ends. Germline V gives CDR1 DFQATT, CDR2 SNEGSKA (reference sequence). The CDR3 DNA follows: TGCAGTGCTAGGATCCAGGACGGGGGTAACTATGGCTACACCTTC. Its protein is CSARIQDGGNYGYTF.

The rearrangement joins TRBV2 to TRBJ2-2, with D perhaps TRBD1 (6 bases). CDR3 length: 18 residues. V lost 0 bases, J lost 4 bases, and 18 bases lay in between. The germline CDR1 and CDR2 sequences are SNHLY and FYNNEI. The CDR3 nucleotides are TGTGCCAGCAGTGAAGCGCTTCTGGGACCCAGGGGCACCGGGGAGCTGTTTTTT. Encoded protein: CASSEALLGPRGTGELFF.

This clonotype was seen a few times. The rearrangement uses TRBV7-2 and TRBJ1-1, with TRBD1 as a possible D gene (6 bases). Germline CDR1 and CDR2: SGHTA and FQGNSA. The V end lost 5 bases, the J end lost 2 bases, and 12 bases lay between the germline ends. This CDR3 has 14 amino acids. The CDR3 region has the DNA TGTGCCAGCAGCGCGGACAGTTCTAACACTGAAGCTTTCTTT. Its translation is CASSADSSNTEAFF.

This clonotype was picked up a small number of times. The V call is TRBV28, the J call TRBJ1-5; TRBD1 might be the D (5 bases). Germline V lookup: CDR1 MDHEN, CDR2 SYDVKM. V was trimmed by 5 bases and J by 5 bases, leaving 16 bases between them. The CDR3 covers 15 residues. The CDR3 loop is CASSIPGRVDQPQHF. DNA of the CDR3: TGTGCCAGCAGTATCCCAGGGAGGGTCGATCAGCCCCAGCATTTT.

A few counts support this clonotype. The chain has TRBV7-2 and TRBJ1-1; TRBD1 is a possible D gene (5 bases). Germline-derived CDR1 and CDR2 are SGHTA and FQGNSA. The CDR3 extends over 15 amino acids. Trimming removed 3 bases at V and 1 base at J, with 12 bases between. In nucleotides, the CDR3 is TGTGCCAGCAGCTTTGCTATCGACAGGAACACTGAAGCTTTCTTT. This sequence encodes CASSFAIDRNTEAFF. The full variable domain, rest sourced from reference TRBV7-2 and TRBJ1-1, is GAGVSQSPSNKVTEKGKDVELRCDPISGHTALYWYRQSLGQGLEFLIYFQGNSAPDKSGLPSDRFSAERTGGSVSTLTIQRTQQEDSAVYLCASSFAIDRNTEAFFGQGTRLTVV.

This clonotype was seen a handful of times. The V call is TRBV5-6, the J call TRBJ2-1; the D call may be TRBD1 or TRBD2 (5 bases each). There are 12 residues in the CDR3. The V gene lost 4 bases and the J gene lost 5 bases, with 7 bases spanning the gap. Per germline, CDR1 SGHDT and CDR2 YYEEEE. In DNA form, the CDR3 reads TGTGCCAGCAGCGGGGGAAACAATGAGCAGTTCTTC. It is translated as CASSGGNNEQFF.

This clonotype was seen a few times. The chain couples TRBV12-3 or TRBV12-4 to TRBJ1-6; 8 nucleotides agree with TRBD1. The V gene end was trimmed by 6 bases and the J gene end by 6 bases; junction bases not matched to a gene: 7. CDR3 length equals 15 residues. The chain's CDR3 is CASSHGTGINSPLHF. The CDR3 nucleotides read TGTGCCAGCAGCCACGGGACAGGCATTAATTCACCCCTCCACTTT.

Note on this clonotype: A much larger clone is a single base away; this may be a read error. The gene calls are TRBV6-2 or TRBV6-3 and TRBJ2-7, with D uncertain. In germline, CDR1 is MNHEY, CDR2 SVGEGT. The CDR3 covers 12 residues. Trimming removed 5 bases at V and 3 bases at J, with 8 bases between. The CDR3, as DNA: TGTGCCAGCAGTCGAAAGTTCTACGAGCAGTACTTC. This encodes CASSRKFYEQYF.

This clonotype has at least ten counts. V usage is TRBV20-1 and J usage is TRBJ2-1; D is tentatively TRBD1 or TRBD2 (5 bases each). The CDR3 length is 11 residues. Germline V gene data show CDR1 as DFQATT and CDR2 as SNEGSKA (reference sequence). V was trimmed by 7 bases and J by 9 bases, leaving 13 bases between them. The CDR3 spells CSVLRGFEQFF. CDR3 nucleotides: TGCAGTGTCCTGAGGGGTTTTGAGCAGTTCTTC.

V gene TRBV4-1 combines with J gene TRBJ1-5, with 12 bases aligning to TRBD1. With V trimmed by 2 bases and J by 7 bases, 6 bases remained unmatched. CDR1 and CDR2 (germline): MGHRA, YSYEKL. This CDR3 is 16 amino acids long. The CDR3 sequence: CASSQTPGQGAQPQHF. DNA for the CDR3: TGCGCCAGCAGCCAAACTCCGGGACAGGGGGCCCAGCCCCAGCATTTT.

This clonotype was seen a few times. This rearrangement joins TRBV7-9 to TRBJ1-5, with D possibly matching TRBD1 (5 bases). The V gene lost 5 bases and the J gene lost 3 bases, with 14 bases spanning the gap. Germline V gene data show CDR1 as SEHNR and CDR2 as FQNEAQ (reference sequence). The CDR3 spans 15 residues. CDR3 nucleotide sequence: TGTGCCAGCAGCCCCCCTGGGGCAGACAATCAGCCCCAGCATTTT. Amino acids: CASSPPGADNQPQHF.

The J gene is TRBJ1-2, the V gene TRBV5-1; D not resolved. Trimming took 1 base from V and 4 from J, leaving 11 bases between them. The germline gives CDR1 SGHRS, CDR2 YFSETQ. The CDR3 is made up of 14 amino acids. CDR3 sequence: CASSLLTTTYGYTF. As DNA, the CDR3 is TGCGCCAGCAGCTTGTTGACAACAACCTATGGCTACACCTTC.

This clonotype turned up a few times. This chain uses TRBV6-5 with TRBJ1-1; tentative D call: TRBD1 (5 bases). The CDR3 extends over 14 amino acids. Trimming shortened V by 7 bases and J by 8 bases, and 20 bases separated the two germline ends. Germline CDR1 is MNHEY and CDR2 is SVGAGI. In DNA, the CDR3 is TGTGCCAGCACCCCTAATGGGGGGAAGGTAGAAGCTTTCTTT. Its translation: CASTPNGGKVEAFF.

The rearrangement joins TRBV7-2 to TRBJ2-5; D gene ambiguous. The ends were cut back, 2 bases at V and 3 bases at J, with 7 bases in the middle. CDR1 is SGHTA and CDR2 is FQGNSA in the germline V gene. The CDR3 is 13 amino acids. CDR3 loop: CASSLFHKETQYF. The DNA for the CDR3 is TGTGCCAGCAGCTTATTCCACAAAGAGACCCAGTACTTC.

This chain links TRBV7-2 with TRBJ1-5; tentatively, D is TRBD1 (5 bases). The germline gives CDR1 SGHTA, CDR2 FQGNSA. V was shortened by 2 bases and J by 0 bases, with 8 bases between the two germline ends. This CDR3 spans 15 amino acids. The CDR3 sequence is CASSLLQGSNQPQHF. As DNA, the CDR3 is TGTGCCAGCAGCTTACTTCAGGGTAGCAATCAGCCCCAGCATTTT.

The chain recombines TRBV4-2 with TRBJ2-1; 11 bases are a match to TRBD2. The ends lost 1 base at V and 7 bases at J; junction bases unmatched: 9. The germline CDR1 and CDR2 sequences are LGHNA and YNFKEQ. This CDR3 contains 17 residues. The CDR3 sequence is CASSQGGLLAGGNEQFF. In nucleotides, the CDR3 is TGTGCCAGCAGCCAAGGTGGTCTCCTAGCGGGGGGAAATGAGCAGTTCTTC.

In its sample, this clonotype was seen a few times. This rearrangement joins TRBV5-1 to TRBJ1-1; D unclear. The germline V gene encodes CDR1 SGHRS and CDR2 YFSETQ. Deletions cut 0 bases from V and 9 bases from J, with 18 bases between. The CDR3 contains 15 residues. The CDR3 here is CASSLDGSTWEQAFF. The CDR3 DNA sequence: TGCGCCAGCAGCTTGGACGGGTCCACGTGGGAACAAGCTTTCTTT.

A single count supports this clonotype. The chain joins TRBV5-1 to TRBJ2-1; 7 bases line up with TRBD2. CDR1 and CDR2 (germline): SGHRS, YFSETQ. The CDR3 spans 14 residues. V lost 0 bases and J lost 8; bases outside the gene matches: 5. The CDR3 reads CASSLAGGTDEQFF. In nucleotides, the CDR3 is TGCGCCAGCAGCTTGGCGGGGGGTACGGATGAGCAGTTCTTC.

The sample holds a few counts of this clonotype. The chain is built from TRBV20-1 and TRBJ1-2; D is uncertain. Germline V gene sequence: CDR1 DFQATT, CDR2 SNEGSKA (reference sequence). The CDR3 covers 14 residues. Trimming stripped 3 bases from V and 8 bases from J, with 19 bases between. The DNA of the CDR3 is TGCAGTGCTAGCCCAGGTACCTCTGGCGGGGGCTACACCTTC. Translation gives CSASPGTSGGGYTF.

This clonotype occurred a few times. The gene calls are TRBV6-5 and TRBJ2-5, with 8 bases lining up with TRBD2. The CDR3 length is 14 residues. Germline CDR1 reads MNHEY; CDR2 reads SVGAGI. The ends lost 5 bases at V and 5 bases at J; junction bases unmatched: 7. CDR3 loop: CASSPIAGRETQYF. The CDR3 DNA reads TGTGCCAGCAGTCCCATAGCGGGGAGGGAGACCCAGTACTTC.

The chain combines TRBV10-3 with TRBJ2-7; D remains unclear. Per the germline V gene, CDR1 is ENHRY and CDR2 is SYGVKD. V gave up 2 bases and J gave up 6 bases, with 11 bases separating them. This CDR3 contains 13 residues. The CDR3 nucleotides are TGTGCCATCAGTGAGCCTCTGGTCGGCGAGCAGTACTTC. Protein sequence: CAISEPLVGEQYF.